Sequencing of this TCR beta chain was carried out in a study of graft-versus-host responses after intestinal transplantation. Using immunoSEQ multiplex PCR, the repertoire was profiled, and TCRdb retains in-frame clones only, with some absent. The data hold 11,000 to 15,000 clones, with 77% observed a single time. Processed graft tissue released its intraepithelial and lamina propria lymphocytes. Germline V gene lookup returns CDR1 MDHEN and CDR2 SYDVKM. The CDR3 loop spans 16 amino acids. J gave up 6 bases and V 5 bases, and 7 bases lay outside the gene matches. The starting material was ileum tissue, obtained roughly 28 days after intestinal transplant. The TCR comes from a human patient who received an intestinal transplant, so some T cells may come from the graft donor. The chain uses TRBV28 and TRBJ2-1; 13 nucleotides agree with TRBD2. The CDR3 loop is CASSPILAGGRNEQFF. The CDR3 nucleotides read TGTGCCAGCAGTCCAATACTAGCGGGGGGGCGCAATGAGCAGTTCTTC.